The next 31 T cell receptor beta chains were all read from a single sample in a study of cytotoxic CD8 clonotypes in ibrutinib-treated CLL. Only in-frame clones appear in the TCRdb table, and some are missing; sequencing was by immunoSEQ multiplex PCR. The repertoire holds under 200,000 clones, with less than 85% as singletons. Sequencing used PBMCs, obtained after 24 months of ibrutinib treatment. Source of these receptors: a human donor with chronic lymphocytic leukemia.

On this clone itself: The sample carries other DNA sequences with the same CDR3. The rearrangement links TRBV7-9 to TRBJ1-4, with TRBD1 identical over 8 bases. CDR1 is SEHNR and CDR2 is FQNEAQ in the germline V gene (reference sequence). CDR3 length: 15 amino acids. J lost 3 bases, V lost 2 bases, and 2 bases had no gene match. CDR3 loop: CASSLQGAANEKLFF. As DNA, the CDR3 is TGTGCCAGCAGCTTACAGGGGGCAGCTAATGAAAAACTGTTTTTT.

V gene TRBV7-9 combines with J gene TRBJ1-1, with 9 bases lining up with TRBD1. Looked up from germline, CDR1 is SEHNR and CDR2 is FQNEAQ (reference sequence). The trim removed 1 base at V and 5 bases at J, leaving 5 bases unmatched. This CDR3 region has 15 residues. As DNA, the CDR3 is TGTGCCAGCAGCTTAGGGGACAGGGTTATTACTGAAGCTTTCTTT. Amino acids: CASSLGDRVITEAFF. Supplemented by reference TRBV7-9 and TRBJ1-1, the full variable domain reads DTGVSQNPRHKITKRGQNVTFRCDPISEHNRLYWYRQTLGQGPEFLTYFQNEAQLEKSRLLSDRFSAERPKGSFSTLEIQRTEQGDSAMYLCASSLGDRVITEAFFGQGTRLTVV.

This clone has just one count. CDR3 loop: CSVRSGGGNTEAFF. The CDR3 DNA reads as TGCAGCGTCCGTTCTGGGGGGGGGAACACTGAAGCTTTCTTT. The V gene is TRBV29-1, the J gene TRBJ1-1, with a possible D match to TRBD1 (5 bases). In germline, CDR1 is SQVTM, CDR2 ANQGSEA. Deletions cut 6 bases from V and 1 base from J, with 15 bases between. This CDR3 region has 14 residues. Together with reference TRBV29-1 and TRBJ1-1, the CDR3 gives the full variable domain: SAVISQKPSRDICQRGTSLTIQCQVDSQVTMMFWYRQQPGQSLTLIATANQGSEATYESGFVIDKFPISRPNLTFSTLTVSNMSPEDSSIYLCSVRSGGGNTEAFFGQGTRLTVV.

The J gene is TRBJ1-2, the V gene TRBV7-8, with D tentatively TRBD1 (6 bases). CDR3 length: 13 residues. Trimming left V 5 bases short and J 1 base short, with 8 bases between. Per the germline V gene, CDR1 is SGHVS and CDR2 is FQNEAQ. This CDR3 is CASSPQGNYGYTF. CDR3 nucleotide sequence: TGTGCCAGCAGCCCACAGGGTAACTATGGCTACACCTTC.

J is TRBJ1-1 and V is TRBV28, with D unresolved. V was cut by 4 bases and J by 5 bases, with 17 bases left in between. The length of the CDR3 is 15 residues. Germline V gene lookup returns CDR1 MDHEN and CDR2 SYDVKM. CDR3 region: CASSSPSAGGTEAFF. DNA for the CDR3: TGTGCCAGCAGTTCTCCGTCAGCGGGAGGGACTGAAGCTTTCTTT.

The chain has TRBV6-6 and TRBJ2-7, with 9 nucleotides matching TRBD2. The germline V gene has CDR1 MNHNY and CDR2 SVGAGI (reference sequence). With V trimmed by 7 bases and J by 4 bases, 14 bases remained unmatched. The CDR3 covers 16 residues. The CDR3 loop is CASTSTGTSSGYEQYF. CDR3 nucleotides: TGTGCCAGCACATCAACCGGGACTAGCTCGGGGTACGAGCAGTACTTC.

The chain recombines TRBV5-1 with TRBJ2-3; the D gene is possibly TRBD1 (6 bases). Germline CDR1 SGHRS, CDR2 YFSETQ. CDR3 length equals 14 residues. Trimming removed 4 bases at V and 1 base at J, with 10 bases between. CDR3 sequence reads: CASSQGRGTDTQYF. DNA for the CDR3: TGCGCCAGCAGCCAGGGGCGGGGCACAGATACGCAGTATTTT.

The rearrangement links TRBV9 to TRBJ2-7; TRBD1 is a possible D gene (5 bases). Per germline, CDR1 SGDLS and CDR2 YYNGEE. V lost 4 bases and J 7 bases, leaving 18 bases between the germline ends. This CDR3 spans 14 amino acids. The CDR3, as DNA: TGTGCCAGCAGCCCACAGGACCGAGTTGGGGAGCAGTACTTC. Translated, it gives CASSPQDRVGEQYF.

This chain links TRBV5-1 with TRBJ1-4; possibly TRBD1 for D (6 bases). Germline V CDR1 and CDR2: SGHRS, YFSETQ. V lost 1 base and J lost 7, with 14 bases in between. This CDR3 comprises 15 residues. The DNA of the CDR3 is TGCGCCAGCAGCTTGACCCCGGGACATCTTGAAAAACTGTTTTTT. It translates to CASSLTPGHLEKLFF.

The gene calls are TRBV15 and TRBJ1-6; D may be TRBD1 (6 bases). The germline V gene encodes CDR1 LNHNV and CDR2 YYDKDF (reference sequence). Between the trimmed V and J ends, which lost 3 bases and 5 bases, there was a span of 11 bases. This CDR3 region has 15 residues. The CDR3 nucleotides read TGTGCCACCAGCAGCGTCAGGACAGATAATTCACCCCTCCACTTT. Translated, it gives CATSSVRTDNSPLHF.

V usage is TRBV19 and J usage is TRBJ1-4; maybe TRBD1 (6 bases). Germline V CDR1 and CDR2: LNHDA, SQIVND (reference sequence). The CDR3 spans 14 residues. V dropped 3 bases and J dropped 4 bases, with 9 bases sitting between them. The DNA for the CDR3 is TGTGCCAGTAGTATTACAGGGAATAATGAAAAACTGTTTTTT. It yields the protein CASSITGNNEKLFF.

This chain connects TRBV9 to TRBJ2-1; D not certain. The V end lost 0 bases, the J end lost 8 bases, and 12 bases lay between the germline ends. The CDR3 loop spans 14 amino acids. The germline V gene has CDR1 SGDLS and CDR2 YYNGEE. CDR3 protein: CASSVGGWADEQFF. The DNA for the CDR3 is TGTGCCAGCAGCGTAGGTGGATGGGCGGATGAGCAGTTCTTC.

This chain uses TRBV5-1 with TRBJ1-1; D gene unclear. The CDR3 sequence is 13 residues long. V lost 0 bases and J 5 bases, leaving 8 bases between the germline ends. CDR1 SGHRS and CDR2 YFSETQ come from the germline V gene. CDR3 DNA: TGCGCCAGCAGCTTGGTGGGATGGACTGAAGCTTTCTTT. Protein product: CASSLVGWTEAFF.

This CDR3 reads CASSPRQGVDIQYF. CDR3 nucleotide sequence: TGCGCCAGCAGCCCACGACAGGGAGTTGACATTCAGTACTTC. This chain connects TRBV5-1 to TRBJ2-4; 7 bases align to TRBD1. This CDR3 comprises 14 residues. Trimming took 4 bases from V and 8 from J; bases not matched to a gene: 9. Germline assignment: CDR1 SGHRS and CDR2 YFSETQ.

This clone was observed a handful of times. CDR3 amino acids: CASSQERNTGELFF. CDR3 nucleotide sequence: TGCGCCAGCAGCCAAGAACGGAACACCGGGGAGCTGTTTTTT. This chain joins TRBV4-3 and TRBJ2-2; no firm D call. V dropped 0 bases and J dropped 1 base, with 3 bases sitting between them. This CDR3 has 14 residues. Per the germline V gene, CDR1 is LGHNA and CDR2 is YSLEER.

The chain joins TRBV29-1 to TRBJ2-5; no clear D. V was cut by 5 bases and J by 2 bases, with 9 bases left in between. CDR1 is SQVTM, CDR2 ANQGSEA, per germline. The CDR3 runs to 12 residues. The CDR3 coding sequence is TGCAGCGTTAAGTCAGGACAAGAGACCCAGTACTTC. Translated, it gives CSVKSGQETQYF.

V is TRBV7-6 and J is TRBJ2-5; 7 bases align to TRBD2. The CDR3 spans 15 residues. The germline gives CDR1 SGHVS, CDR2 FNYEAQ. After removal of 5 bases from V and 3 bases from J, the junction contained 9 bases not matched to a gene. The CDR3 protein is CASSLVFTSEETQYF. The DNA of the CDR3 is TGTGCCAGCAGCCTAGTCTTCACTAGCGAAGAGACCCAGTACTTC.

This chain links TRBV6-5 with TRBJ1-5, with D hard to call. In germline, CDR1 is MNHEY, CDR2 SVGAGI. The V end lost 6 bases, the J end lost 0 bases, and 9 bases lay between the germline ends. The CDR3 has 14 residues. CDR3 bases: TGTGCCAGCAGACCTCGAGATAGCAATCAGCCCCAGCATTTT. This sequence encodes CASRPRDSNQPQHF.

In its sample, this clone was seen many times. The CDR3 bases are TGTGCCAGCAGTTCCCCGAGTCAGCCCCAGCATTTT. As protein: CASSSPSQPQHF. V is TRBV6-5 and J is TRBJ1-5, with D unresolved. This CDR3 is built from 12 residues. The germline V gene encodes CDR1 MNHEY and CDR2 SVGAGI. V lost 4 bases and J lost 6, with 7 bases in between.

This clone occurred a few times. The V and J genes are TRBV6-5 and TRBJ1-2; possibly TRBD1 for D (5 bases). The germline V and J ends were trimmed by 0 bases and 9 bases, with 8 bases remaining between them. CDR3 length: 12 residues. Germline assignment: CDR1 MNHEY and CDR2 SVGAGI. The CDR3: CASSYSRVSYTF. The CDR3 DNA is TGTGCCAGCAGTTACTCCAGGGTTAGCTACACCTTC.

V usage is TRBV28 and J usage is TRBJ1-2; no firm D call. V lost 4 bases and J 7 bases, leaving 13 bases between the germline ends. CDR1 MDHEN and CDR2 SYDVKM come from the germline V gene. CDR3 length: 13 amino acids. The CDR3 spells CASSSLRGFGYTF. In nucleotides, the CDR3 is TGTGCCAGCAGTTCGTTGCGGGGATTTGGCTACACCTTC.

This clone has a count of ten or more. A read error may produce the germline difference seen at one junction end. The rearrangement uses TRBV7-2 and TRBJ2-1; TRBD2 matches at 7 bases. CDR3 length: 13 amino acids. The V gene's germline CDR1 is SGHTA and CDR2 FQGNSA. The CDR3 region has the DNA TGTGCCAGCAGCCTAGCGGACTACAATGAGCAGTTCTTC. It is translated as CASSLADYNEQFF.

V gene TRBV27 combines with J gene TRBJ1-1, with D uncertain. V was shortened by 4 bases and J by 6 bases, with 12 bases between the two germline ends. Germline values: CDR1 MNHEY, CDR2 SMNVEV (reference sequence). The CDR3 loop spans 13 amino acids. The CDR3 DNA reads as TGTGCCAGCAGTTACCTTAGGACCGCTGAAGCTTTCTTT. This sequence encodes CASSYLRTAEAFF.

The chain carries TRBV7-2 and TRBJ2-6; TRBD1 is a possible D gene (5 bases). This CDR3 contains 18 residues. V lost 1 base and J 3 bases, leaving 16 bases between the germline ends. Germline V CDR1 and CDR2: SGHTA, FQGNSA. Here the CDR3 reads CASSLVGRVRVGANVLTF. The CDR3, as DNA: TGTGCCAGCAGCTTAGTCGGCAGGGTTAGGGTTGGGGCCAACGTCCTGACTTTC.

In this sample, this clone turned up once. The chain carries TRBV28 and TRBJ2-7, with 11 nucleotides matching TRBD2. Trimming took 3 bases from V and 6 from J; bases not matched to a gene: 4. This CDR3 comprises 14 residues. Germline-derived CDR1 and CDR2 are MDHEN and SYDVKM. The CDR3, as DNA: TGTGCCAGCAGTTTGGGGACTAGCGGATTCGAGCAGTACTTC. Encoded protein: CASSLGTSGFEQYF. The full variable domain, completed using reference TRBV28 and TRBJ2-7, is DVKVTQSSRYLVKRTGEKVFLECVQDMDHENMFWYRQDPGLGLRLIYFSYDVKMKEKGDIPEGYSVSREKKERFSLILESASTNQTSMYLCASSLGTSGFEQYFGPGTRLTVT.

The table lists this clone with a count of one. This rearrangement joins TRBV4-1 to TRBJ2-7, with 7 bases fitting TRBD1. CDR1 and CDR2 from the germline V gene are MGHRA and YSYEKL. J lost 6 bases, V lost 0 bases, and 5 bases had no gene match. This CDR3 is built from 14 residues. DNA for the CDR3: TGCGCCAGCAGCCAAGATAGTGACAGGGTCGAGCAGTACTTC. Protein: CASSQDSDRVEQYF.

This clone was picked up a small number of times. V and J are TRBV11-2 and TRBJ1-4; D not certain. V was pared by 3 bases and J by 8 bases, with 4 bases between. The CDR3 runs 11 residues. Looked up from germline, CDR1 is SGHAT and CDR2 is FQNNGV. As DNA, the CDR3 is TGTGCCAGCAGCTTGTCGGAAAAACTGTTTTTT. Its protein product is CASSLSEKLFF.

The rearrangement joins TRBV7-9 to TRBJ1-1, with unresolved D. Trimming took 2 bases from V and 1 from J, leaving 5 bases between them. This CDR3 contains 13 residues. Germline V gene lookup returns CDR1 SEHNR and CDR2 FQNEAQ (reference sequence). The CDR3: CASSLRENTEAFF. The CDR3 DNA reads TGTGCCAGCAGCTTAAGGGAGAACACTGAAGCTTTCTTT.

The rearrangement links TRBV4-2 to TRBJ2-1; D remains unclear. Between the trimmed V and J ends, which lost 0 bases and 1 base, there was a span of 4 bases. There are 14 residues in the CDR3. Germline-derived CDR1 and CDR2 are LGHNA and YNFKEQ. CDR3: CASSQEASYNEQFF. CDR3 nucleotide sequence: TGTGCCAGCAGCCAAGAAGCGTCCTACAATGAGCAGTTCTTC.

The chain is built from TRBV19 and TRBJ2-2; 7 bases map to TRBD2. There are 18 residues in the CDR3. Germline V CDR1 and CDR2: LNHDA, SQIVND (reference sequence). J gave up 9 bases and V 5 bases, and 21 bases lay outside the gene matches. The CDR3 is CASSPTQAGTGAHRELFF. The CDR3 coding sequence is TGTGCCAGTAGTCCGACTCAAGCGGGAACAGGTGCCCACCGGGAGCTGTTTTTT.

This clone was seen a handful of times. The chain carries TRBV12-2 and TRBJ2-1; TRBD2 is taken as the D call from the table, unchecked against the DNA. TRBV12-2 is labeled a pseudogene. The CDR3 is made up of 19 amino acids. CDR3 in amino acids: CASRLNLPSGERSYNEQFF. In nucleotides, the CDR3 is TGTGCAAGTCGCTTAAATCTTCCTAGCGGAGAGCGCTCCTACAATGAGCAGTTCTTC.